This entry lists 25 T cell receptor beta chains sequenced from one sample in a study of T cell responses to AZD1222 COVID-19 vaccine. Sequencing was performed with immunoSEQ multiplex PCR; in TCRdb, only in-frame clones are kept and a portion is missing. The table lists 99,000 or so clones, 75% to 90% of them singletons, with roughly 20% in the top ten. The sequencing used peripheral blood, collected on day 0 of AZD1222 vaccination. The receptor set was obtained from an adult in good health.

The chain employs TRBV27 and TRBJ2-7; D is unclear. Trimming pared 2 bases from V and 6 bases from J, leaving 14 bases between. The CDR3 runs to 14 residues. Per the germline V gene, CDR1 is MNHEY and CDR2 is SMNVEV (reference sequence). The CDR3 DNA reads as TGTGCCAGCAGTTTAAGTTCCTGGAGTGGCGAGCAGTACTTC. It is translated as CASSLSSWSGEQYF.

The gene calls are TRBV2 and TRBJ2-7; D uncertain. Deletions cut 3 bases from V and 6 bases from J, with 6 bases between. Germline CDR1 SNHLY, CDR2 FYNNEI. The CDR3 is 11 residues long. In DNA form, the CDR3 reads TGTGCCAGCAGTGACTCCCTCGAGCAGTACTTC. As protein: CASSDSLEQYF.

The chain recombines TRBV11-2 with TRBJ2-7; tentative D call: TRBD1 (6 bases). CDR1 and CDR2 from the germline V gene are SGHAT and FQNNGV. The V gene lost 7 bases and the J gene lost 6 bases, with 13 bases spanning the gap. The CDR3 spans 12 residues. CDR3: CASITGRGEQYF. CDR3 nucleotide sequence: TGTGCCAGCATTACCGGCAGGGGCGAGCAGTACTTC.

The J gene is TRBJ1-2, the V gene TRBV27; D possibly corresponds to TRBD1 (6 bases). Trimming left V 8 bases short and J 5 bases short, with 18 bases between. CDR1 and CDR2 from the germline V gene are MNHEY and SMNVEV (reference sequence). The CDR3 length is 14 residues. The CDR3 reads CASAPVGRGYGYTF. CDR3 DNA: TGTGCCAGCGCCCCGGTCGGGAGGGGGTATGGCTACACCTTC.

This rearrangement joins TRBV19 to TRBJ2-1, with D unresolved. Germline V gene lookup returns CDR1 LNHDA and CDR2 SQIVND (reference sequence). The V and J ends lost 3 bases and 5 bases respectively, with 2 bases between them. The CDR3 length is 11 residues. As DNA, the CDR3 is TGTGCCAGTAGTATCCACAATGAGCAGTTCTTC. Protein: CASSIHNEQFF.

The J gene is TRBJ1-2, the V gene TRBV3-1 (or the pseudogene TRBV3-2); D is possibly TRBD1 (6 bases). Trimming took 1 base from V and 8 from J, leaving 14 bases between them. This CDR3 is built from 14 residues. CDR1 is LGHDT and CDR2 is YNNKEL in the germline V gene (reference sequence). This CDR3 reads CASSQGTAGVGYTF. CDR3 DNA: TGTGCCAGCAGCCAAGGGACAGCGGGCGTCGGCTACACCTTC.

This chain uses TRBV6-1 with TRBJ1-2; tentatively, D is TRBD1 (5 bases). The CDR3 extends over 16 amino acids. Germline V lookup: CDR1 MNHNS, CDR2 SASEGT. V was cut by 4 bases and J by 4 bases, with 19 bases left in between. DNA of the CDR3: TGTGCCAGCAGTGTCGTAGGCGGGACCATACTCTATGGCTACACCTTC. It is translated as CASSVVGGTILYGYTF.

This clone was recorded once. The genes are TRBV18 and TRBJ2-5; no firm D call. Trimming removed 6 bases at V and 5 bases at J, with 13 bases between. CDR3 length: 13 residues. Germline values: CDR1 KGHSH, CDR2 LQKENI. As DNA, the CDR3 is TGTGCCAGCTCCCTGGGGATCCGGGAGACCCAGTACTTC. Amino acids: CASSLGIRETQYF.

The chain carries TRBV27 and TRBJ1-2; 11 bases map to TRBD1. The V gene end was trimmed by 7 bases and the J gene end by 8 bases; junction bases not matched to a gene: 9. CDR1 MNHEY and CDR2 SMNVEV come from the germline V gene (reference sequence). This CDR3 is built from 14 residues. In nucleotides, the CDR3 is TGTGCCAGCACCGCGGACAGGGGGCGAGGAGGCTACACCTTC. Translation gives CASTADRGRGGYTF.

This sequence joins TRBV15 and TRBJ2-1; no definite D call. Germline values: CDR1 LNHNV, CDR2 YYDKDF (reference sequence). Trimming removed 3 bases at V and 0 bases at J, with 12 bases between. This CDR3 has 16 residues. The DNA for the CDR3 is TGTGCCACCAGCAGGGACCGAATAAGCTCCTACAATGAGCAGTTCTTC. Its protein product is CATSRDRISSYNEQFF.

In regard to this clone: The CDR3 carries no conserved terminal phenylalanine or tryptophan, so it likely arises from a read error. J is TRBJ1-6 and V is TRBV3-1 (or the pseudogene TRBV3-2); D unresolved. Germline-derived CDR1 and CDR2 are LGHDT and YNNKEL (reference sequence). V shed 1 base and J shed 7 bases, with 8 bases lying between them. The CDR3 contains 14 residues. The CDR3 spells CASSQVFGNSPLHL. DNA for the CDR3: TGTGCCAGCAGCCAAGTTTTCGGGAATTCACCCCTCCACCTT.

The J gene is TRBJ2-4, the V gene TRBV10-1; tentative D call: TRBD1 (8 bases). V was clipped by 0 bases and J by 8 bases, with 14 bases between them. CDR1 is WNHNN, CDR2 SYGVQD, per germline (reference sequence). The CDR3 totals 15 residues. CDR3 sequence reads: CASSESRTGRDIQYF. CDR3 DNA: TGCGCCAGCAGTGAGTCTAGGACAGGGAGGGACATTCAGTACTTC.

The rearrangement links TRBV25-1 to TRBJ1-2; no clear D gene. This CDR3 has 13 residues. Germline V gene data show CDR1 as MGHDK and CDR2 as SYGVNS. V shed 2 bases and J shed 1 base, with 5 bases lying between them. The CDR3 nucleotides read TGTGCCAGCAGTGAACAGGTTAACTATGGCTACACCTTC. The encoded protein is CASSEQVNYGYTF.

The chain uses TRBV16 and TRBJ2-7; 7 bases are shared with TRBD2. This CDR3 has 14 amino acids. Germline values: CDR1 KGHSY, CDR2 FQNENV. V was clipped by 2 bases and J by 6 bases; unmatched bases: 7. CDR3 DNA: TGTGCCAGCAGCCAAGGGCTAGCGGATCTCGAGCAGTACTTC. Residues: CASSQGLADLEQYF. Based on the CDR3 plus reference TRBV16 and TRBJ2-7, the full variable domain is GEEVAQTPKHLVRGEGQKAKLYCAPIKGHSYVFWYQQVLKNEFKFLISFQNENVFDETGMPKERFSAKCLPNSPCSLEIQATKLEDSAVYFCASSQGLADLEQYFGPGTRLTVT.

The rearrangement links TRBV29-1 to TRBJ2-7, with 12 bases matching TRBD2. The J segment lost 0 bases and the V segment lost 2 bases, leaving 5 bases of the junction unmatched. Germline V gene data show CDR1 as SQVTM and CDR2 as ANQGSEA. This CDR3 spans 16 amino acids. CDR3 amino acids: CSVELAGGPHSYEQYF. Written as DNA, the CDR3 is TGCAGCGTTGAACTAGCGGGGGGGCCTCACTCCTACGAGCAGTACTTC.

The chain links TRBV5-1 to TRBJ2-3; 7 bases are a match to TRBD2. Germline CDR1 reads SGHRS; CDR2 reads YFSETQ. V was clipped by 0 bases and J by 1 base; unmatched bases: 11. This CDR3 is built from 18 residues. This CDR3 reads CASSLGFSSGGGTDTQYF. The CDR3 DNA reads TGCGCCAGCAGCTTGGGATTTTCTAGTGGGGGGGGCACAGATACGCAGTATTTT.

The chain couples TRBV9 to TRBJ1-2; D unclear. CDR1 is SGDLS and CDR2 is YYNGEE in the germline V gene. CDR3 length equals 15 residues. Deletions cut 1 base from V and 4 bases from J, with 14 bases between. CDR3 residues: CASSVSHNRSYGYTF. CDR3 bases: TGTGCCAGCAGCGTATCCCATAATAGGAGCTATGGCTACACCTTC.

The rearrangement links TRBV5-8 to TRBJ1-5; D remains ambiguous. Germline V CDR1 and CDR2: SGHTS, YDEGEE. The V and J ends lost 4 bases and 2 bases respectively, with 4 bases between them. This CDR3 has 12 residues. The CDR3 DNA sequence: TGTGCCAGCAGCCATCGCAATCAGCCCCAGCATTTT. It encodes CASSHRNQPQHF.

V usage is TRBV7-6 and J usage is TRBJ2-7; the match to TRBD1 covers 8 bases. CDR1 and CDR2 (germline): SGHVS, FNYEAQ. The CDR3 contains 19 residues. The junction had 16 bases not matched to a gene; V was cut back by 0 bases and J by 3 bases. This CDR3 is CASSLALKSGTGDIYEQYF. CDR3 nucleotide sequence: TGTGCCAGCAGCTTAGCCCTAAAATCCGGGACAGGCGATATCTACGAGCAGTACTTC.

This clone has only one observation. V usage is TRBV6-1 and J usage is TRBJ2-1; D call uncertain. The V gene's germline CDR1 is MNHNS and CDR2 SASEGT. This CDR3 comprises 13 residues. V was pared by 1 base and J by 4 bases, with 5 bases between. CDR3 DNA sequence: TGTGCCAGCAGTGAAGAGAGTTACAATGAGCAGTTCTTC. Translation gives CASSEESYNEQFF.

V usage is TRBV3-1 (or the pseudogene TRBV3-2) and J usage is TRBJ2-7; D is uncertain. V lost 2 bases and J lost 1, with 6 bases in between. This CDR3 spans 13 amino acids. Germline assignment: CDR1 LGHDT and CDR2 YNNKEL (reference sequence). The CDR3 protein is CASSQYSSYEQYF. For the CDR3, the DNA is TGTGCCAGCAGCCAATACTCTTCCTACGAGCAGTACTTC.

The chain uses TRBV4-1 and TRBJ2-7; 10 bases line up with TRBD1. J lost 7 bases, V lost 4 bases, and 10 bases had no gene match. The CDR3 totals 15 residues. Looked up from germline, CDR1 is MGHRA and CDR2 is YSYEKL. CDR3 sequence: CASSLRQGALKEQYF. Here the CDR3 DNA reads TGCGCCAGCAGCCTAAGACAGGGGGCCCTTAAGGAGCAGTACTTC.

The chain employs TRBV27 and TRBJ2-7, with no clear D. Trimming took off 3 bases at V and 6 bases at J, with 15 bases between the two ends. The CDR3 length is 14 residues. The germline V gene encodes CDR1 MNHEY and CDR2 SMNVEV (reference sequence). CDR3 in amino acids: CASSLAYGLGEQYF. The CDR3 coding sequence is TGTGCCAGCAGTTTGGCGTACGGGTTGGGCGAGCAGTACTTC.

This rearrangement joins TRBV5-1 to TRBJ2-5, with 7 bases fitting TRBD1. Germline trimming cut 3 bases from V and 2 bases from J; bases unmatched to any gene: 4. The V gene's germline CDR1 is SGHRS and CDR2 YFSETQ. The CDR3 totals 14 residues. CDR3 region: CASSYMDRQETQYF. The CDR3 nucleotides are TGCGCCAGCAGCTATATGGACAGGCAAGAGACCCAGTACTTC.

The rearrangement links TRBV2 to TRBJ1-2; D not resolved. CDR3 length: 12 residues. Germline CDR1 reads SNHLY; CDR2 reads FYNNEI. V was trimmed by 5 bases and J by 2 bases, leaving 6 bases between them. The CDR3 sequence is CASSSRNYGYTF. CDR3 in DNA: TGTGCCAGCAGTTCCCGGAACTATGGCTACACCTTC.